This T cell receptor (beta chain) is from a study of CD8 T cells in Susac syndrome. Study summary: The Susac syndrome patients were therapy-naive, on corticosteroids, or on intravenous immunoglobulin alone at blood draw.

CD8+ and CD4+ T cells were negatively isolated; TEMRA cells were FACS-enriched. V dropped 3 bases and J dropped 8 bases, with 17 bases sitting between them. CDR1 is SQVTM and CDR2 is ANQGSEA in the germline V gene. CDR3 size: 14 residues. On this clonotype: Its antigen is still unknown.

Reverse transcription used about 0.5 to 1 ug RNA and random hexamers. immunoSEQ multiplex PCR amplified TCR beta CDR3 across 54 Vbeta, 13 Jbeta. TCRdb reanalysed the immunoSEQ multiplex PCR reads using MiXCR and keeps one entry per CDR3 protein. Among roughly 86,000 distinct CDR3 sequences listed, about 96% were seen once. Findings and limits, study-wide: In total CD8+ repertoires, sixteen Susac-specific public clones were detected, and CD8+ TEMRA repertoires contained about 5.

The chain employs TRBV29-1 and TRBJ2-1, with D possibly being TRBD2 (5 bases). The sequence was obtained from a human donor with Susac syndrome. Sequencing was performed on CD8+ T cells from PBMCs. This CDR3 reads CSVDVWPEEDEQFF. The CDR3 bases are TGCAGCGTTGATGTTTGGCCGGAGGAAGATGAGCAGTTCTTC.